The rows below give T cell receptor beta chains drawn from one sample of a study of Ad26.COV2.S vaccination and SARS-CoV-2 variants. Assay: immunoSEQ multiplex PCR; the TCRdb copy retains only in-frame clones and omits some. Found here are about 410,000 clones, 92% of them singletons; the top ten hold around 1.7%. The specimen comprised peripheral blood, sampled in a trial of Ad26.COV2.S vaccine versus placebo. Receptors originate from a person between 18 and 65 years old who received the Ad26.COV2.S COVID-19 vaccine or a placebo. CDR3s include the opening cysteine and the closing phenylalanine or tryptophan. A D gene is named only where the DNA matches it firmly. Some rows mark clone size as missing; the rest say once, few, many or name a class of expanded clone.

D	size	length	V	J	CDR3	DNA
.	.	14	TRBV27	TRBJ2-7	CASRAHRTQYEQYF	TGTGCCAGCAGGGCTCACAGGACTCAATACGAGCAGTACTTC
.	.	16	TRBV4-3	TRBJ1-1	CASSQDIGGPYTEAFF	TGCGCCAGCAGCCAAGATATCGGAGGGCCGTACACTGAAGCTTTCTTT
.	.	13	TRBV27	TRBJ2-7	CASSPGSLYEQYF	TGTGCCAGCAGTCCAGGGAGTTTGTACGAGCAGTACTTC
TRBD1	.	15	TRBV28	TRBJ1-1	CASSARQGVNTEAFF	TGTGCCAGCAGTGCCCGACAGGGTGTAAACACTGAAGCTTTCTTT
.	.	15	TRBV11-2	TRBJ2-2	CASSLVWGDTGELFF	TGTGCCAGCAGCTTAGTGTGGGGGGACACCGGGGAGCTGTTTTTT
TRBD1	.	15	TRBV4-3	TRBJ2-7	CASSQWTGGPYEQYF	TGCGCCAGCAGCCAATGGACAGGAGGCCCCTACGAGCAGTACTTC
TRBD1	once	16	TRBV19	TRBJ2-1	CASSHITGVSYNEQFF	TGTGCCAGTAGCCACATAACAGGGGTCTCCTACAATGAGCAGTTCTTC
TRBD1	.	19	TRBV14	TRBJ1-2	CASSQDFPDRGRANYGYTF	TGTGCCAGCAGCCAAGATTTCCCCGACAGGGGGCGAGCTAACTATGGCTACACCTTC
.	.	13	TRBV5-6	TRBJ2-7	CASSFGTSYEQYF	TGTGCCAGCAGCTTCGGGACTTCCTACGAGCAGTACTTC
.	.	11	TRBV23-1	TRBJ2-7	CASSQSEEQYF	TGCGCCAGCAGTCAATCGGAGGAGCAGTACTTC
.	.	12	TRBV29-1	TRBJ1-1	CSVKLVDTEAFF	TGCAGCGTTAAGTTAGTGGACACTGAAGCTTTCTTT
.	.	12	TRBV29-1	TRBJ2-7	CSVRLEAYEQYF	TGCAGCGTCCGTTTAGAAGCCTACGAGCAGTACTTC
.	.	16	TRBV4-3	TRBJ2-3	CASSHRQGGYTDTQYF	TGCGCCAGCAGCCATCGACAGGGAGGGTACACAGATACGCAGTATTTT
TRBD1	.	16	TRBV5-6	TRBJ2-6	CASSLGGTVGANVLTF	TGTGCCAGCAGCTTGGGAGGGACAGTTGGGGCCAACGTCCTGACTTTC
TRBD2	.	15	TRBV19	TRBJ2-1	CASMPLSGGADEQFF	TGTGCCAGTATGCCCTTGAGCGGGGGGGCAGATGAGCAGTTCTTC
.	once	15	TRBV2	TRBJ1-2	CASSERGGLIYGYTF	TGTGCCAGCAGTGAACGGGGCGGTTTAATCTATGGCTACACCTTC
TRBD2	.	17	TRBV9	TRBJ2-2	CASSTPLAGGPVGELFF	TGTGCCAGCAGCACACCTTTGGCGGGGGGGCCTGTCGGGGAGCTGTTTTTT
.	.	12	TRBV30	TRBJ1-1	CAWTLQGAEAFF	TGTGCCTGGACTCTCCAGGGCGCTGAAGCTTTCTTT
.	.	15	TRBV3-1/TRBV3-2	TRBJ2-5	CASSQAGRTEETQYF	TGTGCCAGCAGCCAGGCCGGACGGACAGAAGAGACCCAGTACTTC
.	.	13	TRBV19	TRBJ2-7	CASSIPGRYEQYF	TGTGCCAGTAGTATACCGGGGCGCTACGAGCAGTACTTC
.	.	14	TRBV6-6	TRBJ2-2	CASITARNTGELFF	TGTGCCAGCATTACAGCAAGGAACACCGGGGAGCTGTTTTTT
.	.	18	TRBV7-2	TRBJ2-3	CASSLASTILWGTDTQYF	TGTGCCAGCAGCTTAGCGTCCACTATCCTTTGGGGTACAGATACGCAGTATTTT
.	.	14	TRBV7-2	TRBJ1-1	CASSPDRWVSEAFF	TGTGCCAGCAGCCCGGACCGGTGGGTTTCTGAAGCTTTCTTT
TRBD1	.	15	TRBV7-2	TRBJ2-3	CASSTRQGITDTQYF	TGTGCCAGCAGCACCCGACAGGGTATCACAGATACGCAGTATTTT
TRBD2	.	17	TRBV7-6	TRBJ2-1	CASSARTSGGQYNEQFF	TGTGCCAGCAGCGCCCGGACTAGCGGGGGGCAATACAATGAGCAGTTCTTC
.	few	13	TRBV6-2/TRBV6-3	TRBJ2-1	CASSYILDNEQFF	TGTGCCAGCAGTTACATCCTCGACAATGAGCAGTTCTTC
.	.	14	TRBV7-2	TRBJ1-1	CASSLMGSNTEAFF	TGTGCCAGCAGCTTAATGGGATCGAACACTGAAGCTTTCTTT
TRBD1	.	15	TRBV19	TRBJ1-2	CASSGIKQGANGYTF	TGTGCCAGTAGTGGGATAAAACAGGGGGCCAATGGCTACACCTTC
.	once	16	TRBV10-3	TRBJ1-3	CAISPFGAGAGNTIYF	TGTGCCATCAGTCCATTTGGGGCAGGAGCTGGAAACACCATATATTTT
.	.	13	TRBV6-5	TRBJ2-5	CASSYRAAETQYF	TGTGCCAGCAGTTACAGGGCCGCAGAGACCCAGTACTTC
.	.	16	TRBV9	TRBJ1-2	CASSVVIGTLPYGYTF	TGTGCCAGCAGCGTAGTAATAGGGACCCTCCCTTACGGCTACACCTTC
TRBD1	few	15	TRBV6-6	TRBJ2-7	CASRKQGDQVYEQYF	TGTGCCAGCAGAAAACAGGGGGATCAAGTATACGAGCAGTACTTC
.	few	15	TRBV7-9	TRBJ1-1	CASIGGASLNAEAFF	TGTGCCAGCATCGGGGGGGCCTCCTTGAACGCTGAAGCTTTCTTT
.	few	13	TRBV18	TRBJ1-2	CASSEQRNYGYTF	TGTGCCAGCTCCGAACAGCGTAACTATGGCTACACCTTC
.	.	15	TRBV9	TRBJ1-1	CASSVEGVMNTEAFF	TGTGCCAGCAGCGTAGAGGGGGTAATGAACACTGAAGCTTTCTTT
.	.	17	TRBV21-1	TRBJ2-3	CASSKSQDRNRGDTQYF	TGTGCCAGCAGCAAATCCCAGGACAGGAACCGGGGAGATACGCAGTATTTT
.	.	16	TRBV3-1/TRBV3-2	TRBJ1-6	CASSQVQPFSNSPLHF	TGTGCCAGCAGCCAAGTTCAGCCTTTTTCTAATTCACCCCTCCACTTT
TRBD1	.	15	TRBV2	TRBJ1-2	CASSRDRMANYGYTF	TGTGCCAGCAGCCGGGACAGGATGGCTAACTATGGCTACACCTTC
.	.	16	TRBV6-6	TRBJ1-2	CASILPGGDPSYGYTF	TGTGCCAGCATTCTCCCGGGGGGGGATCCCAGCTATGGCTACACCTTC
.	.	12	TRBV5-8	TRBJ2-5	CASSLAVETQYF	TGTGCCAGCAGCTTGGCCGTGGAGACCCAGTACTTC
.	.	15	TRBV6-1	TRBJ1-5	CASSEDGLSNQPQHF	TGTGCCAGCAGTGAGGATGGTTTGAGCAATCAGCCCCAGCATTTT